This T cell receptor beta chain originates from a study of cytomegalovirus exposure and HLA in healthy donors. The CDR3 is made up of 15 amino acids. The germline V gene encodes CDR1 SGHDN and CDR2 FVKESK. J gave up 4 bases and V 1 base, and 1 base lay outside the gene matches. The study's findings and limits: What a later analysis reportedly showed was that an Asian-associated ancestry cluster had fewer N-insertions than the roughly 700-donor mean. Among TCR beta chains of equal frequency, HLA-associated ones were more clonally expanded in a later analysis.

About this clone: Its antigen is not known.

Amplification used 60 Vbeta primers and 13 Jbeta primers. Measured with immunoSEQ multiplex PCR; TCRdb has only the in-frame clones, and not every one. The table shows some 150,000 clones, with 64% occurring only once. This sequence joins TRBV14 and TRBJ2-1; TRBD2 aligns across 10 bases. Sample: PBMCs. The TCR originated in a woman aged 40 to 50 in good health and CMV-seronegative. CDR3 DNA: TGTGCCAGCAGCCAAGTAGCGGGGGGTTACAATGAGCAGTTCTTC. Protein: CASSQVAGGYNEQFF.